The clone carrying this T cell receptor (beta chain) occurred once. This sample stems from a study of OX40 agonist ivuxolimab in advanced cancers. Sequenced by immunoSEQ multiplex PCR; TCRdb stores in-frame clones only, minus some. This sample has 81,000 or so clones, with about 93% found just once. Trimming removed 0 bases from V and 0 bases from J, with 7 bases in between. The CDR3 is 15 residues long. CDR1 and CDR2 (germline): SGHRS, YFSETQ. The receptor's source is an adult with an advanced solid tumor such as melanoma, head and neck, liver or kidney cancer. The specimen was CD4+ or CD8+ T cells sorted from blood, collected in a trial of the OX40 agonist ivuxolimab. This rearrangement joins TRBV5-1 to TRBJ1-5; the D is unclear. DNA for the CDR3: TGCGCCAGCAGCTTGGTGCCGGATAGCAATCAGCCCCAGCATTTT. The encoded protein is CASSLVPDSNQPQHF. Based on the CDR3 plus reference TRBV5-1 and TRBJ1-5, the full variable domain is KAGVTQTPRYLIKTRGQQVTLSCSPISGHRSVSWYQQTPGQGLQFLFEYFSETQRNKGNFPGRFSGRQFSNSRSEMNVSTLELGDSALYLCASSLVPDSNQPQHFGDGTRLSIL.